This T cell receptor beta chain derives from a study of breast tumors, draining lymph nodes, adjacent tissues. Axillary draining lymph nodes of breast cancer patients supplied the node samples. Germline V CDR1 and CDR2: MGHRA, YSYEKL. The length of the CDR3 is 15 residues. Losses at the gene ends were 1 base for V and 4 bases for J; bases not matched to a gene: 5. Findings and caveats of the study: Compared with lymph nodes, tumors were less diverse; compared with nontumor tissue, more. The data were judged consistent with most tumor T cells coming from lymph node and expanding in tumor. Data only fit, rather than demonstrated, lymph node origin of most tumor T cells.

This clonotype was observed at least ten times. Its target is not known. In TCRdb, the multiplex PCR reads were re-called with MiXCR into one record per CDR3 protein. Of some 150,000 distinct CDR3 sequences in the sample, 30% to 35% were seen once. The TCR originated in a female donor with breast cancer. Some clones in this sample may be carry-over from other donors' samples. Sequences were obtained from axillary lymph node tissue. This chain joins TRBV4-1 and TRBJ1-2; TRBD1 agrees at 8 bases. CDR3 protein: CASSQGGTGFYGYTF. The CDR3 bases are TGCGCCAGCAGCCAAGGGGGGACAGGTTTCTATGGCTACACCTTC.